This T cell receptor beta chain was identified during a study of T-cell reconstitution after alpha-beta-depleted transplantation in children (TCRdb year 2016). For context, the study as a whole: The study quantitatively tracked T-cell immune reconstitution after TCRalphabeta/CD19-depleted allogeneic hematopoietic cell transplantation in children using TCR repertoire profiling.

The library was made by PCR. This sample was sequenced with an Illumina HiSeq 2500. Molecular barcoding was employed in the preparation of TCR libraries, with unique molecular identifiers being used to normalize TCRbeta repertoire quantification. TCRdb cleaned the public reads at Q25 with fastp, built clones with MiXCR and kept in-frame beta chains. Rows merge per CDR3 protein into single entries with the most common DNA and genes. Within this sample are around 250,000 distinct CDR3 sequences, with less than 9% of them counted one time only. The ten top clones hold roughly 5.8% of the sample. This clonotype appeared a few times. Its antigen is unknown. The input lacks base qualities; no much larger clone sits a single base away. Broader findings and caveats from the paper: The apparently early alphabetaT-cell count recovery about two months after transplant was reportedly dependent on only several hundred rapidly expanded clones derived from non-depleted graft cells. In some patients, high TCRbeta diversity at day 60 was attributed to recipient T cells and intrathymic progenitors that had survived conditioning. The frequencies of hyperexpanded clones fell over the following months, and after one year, T-cell counts and TCRbeta diversity were mostly attributed to newly produced T cells.

What this sample's treatment or condition label stands for: allogeneic hematopoietic cell transplantation with graft depleted of TCRalphabeta T cells and CD19 B cells. TCRalphabeta/CD19-depleted allogeneic hematopoietic cell grafts were given to the transplant recipients, all of whom were children. CDR1 SGDLS and CDR2 YYNGEE were looked up in the germline V gene. Counted from cysteine to phenylalanine, this CDR3 has 17 amino acids. Only the CDR3 part of the read is kept: 51 bases, read in frame from the first base. Deletion took 3 bases off V and 0 bases off J, with a span of 19 bases between the germline ends.

The sequence links TRBV9 to TRBJ2-7, with a weak D call of TRBD2 (5 bases match). The source of this sequence is a male patient younger than 18 who had a stem cell transplant for acute lymphoblastic leukemia, so the T cells may come from the graft donor. This sample comprised PBMCs, mostly from graft donor cells, obtained 180 days after TCRalphabeta/CD19-depleted stem cell transplant. The nucleotides read TGTGCCAGCAGCGCAAAAGAGGGTATCGGGTCCTCCTACGAGCAGTACTTC. It codes for CASSAKEGIGSSYEQYF.